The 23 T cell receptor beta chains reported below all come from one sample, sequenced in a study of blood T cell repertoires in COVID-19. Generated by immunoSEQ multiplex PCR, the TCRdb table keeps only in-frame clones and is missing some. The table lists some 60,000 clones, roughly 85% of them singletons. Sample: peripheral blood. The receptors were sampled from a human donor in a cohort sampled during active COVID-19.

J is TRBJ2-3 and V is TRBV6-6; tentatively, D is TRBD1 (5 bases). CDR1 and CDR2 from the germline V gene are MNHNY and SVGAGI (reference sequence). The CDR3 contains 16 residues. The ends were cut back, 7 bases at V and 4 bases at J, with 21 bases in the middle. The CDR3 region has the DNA TGTGCCAGCAAATACCGAGAAGGGGTTCGGGCAGATACGCAGTATTTT. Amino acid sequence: CASKYREGVRADTQYF.

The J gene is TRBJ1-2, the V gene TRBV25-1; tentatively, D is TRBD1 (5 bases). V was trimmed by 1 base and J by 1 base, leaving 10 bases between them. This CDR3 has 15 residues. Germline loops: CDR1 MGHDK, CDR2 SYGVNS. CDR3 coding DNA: TGTGCCAGCAGTGAATTTGGCAGGGATAACTATGGCTACACCTTC. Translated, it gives CASSEFGRDNYGYTF.

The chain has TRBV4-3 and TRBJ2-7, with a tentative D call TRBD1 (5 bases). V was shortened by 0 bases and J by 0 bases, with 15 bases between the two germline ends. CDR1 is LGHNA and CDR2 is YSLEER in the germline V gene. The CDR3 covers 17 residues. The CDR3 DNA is TGCGCCAGCAGCCAAGAAATAGGGGCCCCTCTCTCCTACGAGCAGTACTTC. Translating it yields CASSQEIGAPLSYEQYF.

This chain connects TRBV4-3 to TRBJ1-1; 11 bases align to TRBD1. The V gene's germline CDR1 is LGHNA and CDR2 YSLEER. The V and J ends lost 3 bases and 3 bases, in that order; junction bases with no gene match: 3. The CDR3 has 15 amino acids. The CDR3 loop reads CASSHGTGGDTEAFF. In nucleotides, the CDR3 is TGCGCCAGCAGCCATGGGACAGGGGGTGACACTGAAGCTTTCTTT.

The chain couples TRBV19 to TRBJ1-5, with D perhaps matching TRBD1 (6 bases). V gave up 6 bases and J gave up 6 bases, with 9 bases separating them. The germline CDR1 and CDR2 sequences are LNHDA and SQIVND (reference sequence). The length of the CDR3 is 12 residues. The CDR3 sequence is CASRTGLQPQHF. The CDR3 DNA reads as TGTGCCAGTAGAACAGGGCTTCAGCCCCAGCATTTT.

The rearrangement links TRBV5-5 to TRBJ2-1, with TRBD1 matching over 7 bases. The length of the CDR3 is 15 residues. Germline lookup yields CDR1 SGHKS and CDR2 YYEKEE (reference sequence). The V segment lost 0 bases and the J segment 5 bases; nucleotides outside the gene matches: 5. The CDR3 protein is CASSLVGTVHNEQFF. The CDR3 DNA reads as TGTGCCAGCAGCTTGGTCGGGACAGTGCACAATGAGCAGTTCTTC.

The CDR3 sequence: CASSEWGTANYGYTF. In DNA form, the CDR3 reads TGCGCCAGCAGTGAATGGGGCACAGCTAACTATGGCTACACCTTC. This rearrangement joins TRBV10-2 to TRBJ1-2; weak D call: TRBD1 (5 bases). Trimming removed 3 bases from V and 0 bases from J, with 11 bases in between. Germline lookup yields CDR1 WSHSY and CDR2 SAAADI. The CDR3 is 15 residues long.

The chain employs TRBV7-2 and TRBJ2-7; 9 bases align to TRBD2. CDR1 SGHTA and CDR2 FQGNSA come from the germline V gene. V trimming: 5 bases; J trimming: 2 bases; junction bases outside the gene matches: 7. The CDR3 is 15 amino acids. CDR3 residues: CASSVSGGRTYEQYF. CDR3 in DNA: TGTGCCAGCAGCGTGAGCGGGGGGCGCACCTACGAGCAGTACTTC.

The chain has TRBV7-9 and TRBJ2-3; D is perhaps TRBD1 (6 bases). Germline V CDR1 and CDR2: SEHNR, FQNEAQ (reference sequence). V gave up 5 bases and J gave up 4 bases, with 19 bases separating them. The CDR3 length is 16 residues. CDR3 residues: CASSPRDTGGADTQYF. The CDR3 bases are TGTGCCAGCAGCCCTCGGGACACCGGAGGAGCAGATACGCAGTATTTT.

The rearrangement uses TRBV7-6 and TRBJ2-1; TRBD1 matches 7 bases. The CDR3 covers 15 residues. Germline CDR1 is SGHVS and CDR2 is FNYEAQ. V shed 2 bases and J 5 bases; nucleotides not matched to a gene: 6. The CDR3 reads CASSLQQGSNNEQFF. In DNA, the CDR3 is TGTGCCAGCAGCTTACAACAGGGGAGCAACAATGAGCAGTTCTTC.

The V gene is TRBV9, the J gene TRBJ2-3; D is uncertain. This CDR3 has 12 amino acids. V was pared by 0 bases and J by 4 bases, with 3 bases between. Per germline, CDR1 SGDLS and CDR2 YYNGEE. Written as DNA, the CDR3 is TGTGCCAGCAGCGTAGCATCAGATACGCAGTATTTT. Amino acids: CASSVASDTQYF.

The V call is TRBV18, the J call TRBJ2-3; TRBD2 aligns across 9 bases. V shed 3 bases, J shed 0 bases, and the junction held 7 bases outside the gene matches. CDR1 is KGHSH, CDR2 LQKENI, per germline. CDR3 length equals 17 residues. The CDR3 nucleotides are TGTGCCAGCTCACCGCCAGTCCTAGCGGGGAGCACAGATACGCAGTATTTT. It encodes CASSPPVLAGSTDTQYF.

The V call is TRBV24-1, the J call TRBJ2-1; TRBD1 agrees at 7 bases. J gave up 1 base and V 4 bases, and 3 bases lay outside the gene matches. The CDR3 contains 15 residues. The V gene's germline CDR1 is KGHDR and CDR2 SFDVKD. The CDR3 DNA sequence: TGTGCCACCAGTGAATCAGGGGGTTCCTACAATGAGCAGTTCTTC. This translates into CATSESGGSYNEQFF.

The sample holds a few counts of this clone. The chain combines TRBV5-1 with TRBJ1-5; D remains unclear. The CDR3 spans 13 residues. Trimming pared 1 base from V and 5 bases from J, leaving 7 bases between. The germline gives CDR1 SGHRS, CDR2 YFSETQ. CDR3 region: CASSLMSDQPQHF. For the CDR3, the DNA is TGCGCCAGCAGCTTGATGAGCGATCAGCCCCAGCATTTT.

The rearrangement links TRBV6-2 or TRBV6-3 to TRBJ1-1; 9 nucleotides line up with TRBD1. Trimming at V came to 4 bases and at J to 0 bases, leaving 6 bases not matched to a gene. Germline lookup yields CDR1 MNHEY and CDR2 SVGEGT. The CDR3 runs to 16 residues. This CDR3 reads CASSSPGQGMNTEAFF. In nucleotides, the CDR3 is TGTGCCAGCAGTTCGCCAGGACAGGGGATGAACACTGAAGCTTTCTTT.

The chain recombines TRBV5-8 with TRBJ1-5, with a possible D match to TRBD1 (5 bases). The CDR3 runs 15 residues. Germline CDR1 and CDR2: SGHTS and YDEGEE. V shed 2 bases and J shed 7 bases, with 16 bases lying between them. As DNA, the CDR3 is TGTGCCAGCAGCTTAGGGCAGGGTCGGGTCCAGCCCCAGCATTTT. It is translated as CASSLGQGRVQPQHF. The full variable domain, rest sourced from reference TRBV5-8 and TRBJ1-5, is EAGVTQSPTHLIKTRGQQATLRCSPISGHTSVYWYQQALGLGLQFLLWYDEGEERNRGNFPPRFSGRQFPNYSSELNVNALELEDSALYLCASSLGQGRVQPQHFGDGTRLSIL.

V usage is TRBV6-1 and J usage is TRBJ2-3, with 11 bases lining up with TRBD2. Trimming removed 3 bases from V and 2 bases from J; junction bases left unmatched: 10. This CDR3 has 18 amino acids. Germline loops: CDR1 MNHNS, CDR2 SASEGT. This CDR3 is CASSDRPRLAGYTDTQYF. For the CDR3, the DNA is TGTGCCAGCAGTGACCGACCCCGACTAGCGGGGTACACAGATACGCAGTATTTT.

The CDR3 here is CASSILGQGASDEKLFF. CDR3 nucleotides: TGTGCCAGTAGTATTTTGGGACAGGGGGCTTCGGATGAAAAACTGTTTTTT. The gene calls are TRBV19 and TRBJ1-4; TRBD1 aligns across 12 bases. The junction had 8 bases not matched to a gene; V was cut back by 3 bases and J by 6 bases. CDR1 LNHDA and CDR2 SQIVND come from the germline V gene (reference sequence). This CDR3 is 17 amino acids long.

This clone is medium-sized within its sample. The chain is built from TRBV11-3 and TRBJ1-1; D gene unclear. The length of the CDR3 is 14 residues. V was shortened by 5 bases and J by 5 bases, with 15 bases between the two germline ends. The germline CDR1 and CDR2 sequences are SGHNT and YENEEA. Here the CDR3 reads CASSPLPAGTEAFF. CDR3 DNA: TGTGCCAGCAGCCCCCTCCCCGCGGGGACTGAAGCTTTCTTT.

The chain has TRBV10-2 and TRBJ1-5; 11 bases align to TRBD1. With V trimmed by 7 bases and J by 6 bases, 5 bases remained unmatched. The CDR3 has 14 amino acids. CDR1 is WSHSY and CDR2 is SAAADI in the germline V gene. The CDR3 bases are TGCGCCAGCACCGGACAGGGGGCGAGTCAGCCCCAGCATTTT. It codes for CASTGQGASQPQHF.

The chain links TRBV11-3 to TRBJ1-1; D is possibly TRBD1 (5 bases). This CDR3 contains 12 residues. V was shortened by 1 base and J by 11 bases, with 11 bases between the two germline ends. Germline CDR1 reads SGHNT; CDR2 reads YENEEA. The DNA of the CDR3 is TGTGCCAGCAGCTTAGGATGGGGGGACGCTTTCTTT. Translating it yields CASSLGWGDAFF. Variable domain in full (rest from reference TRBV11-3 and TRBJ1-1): EAGVVQSPRYKIIEKKQPVAFWCNPISGHNTLYWYLQNLGQGPELLIRYENEEAVDDSQLPKDRFSAERLKGVDSTLKIQPAELGDSAVYLCASSLGWGDAFFGQGTRLTVV.

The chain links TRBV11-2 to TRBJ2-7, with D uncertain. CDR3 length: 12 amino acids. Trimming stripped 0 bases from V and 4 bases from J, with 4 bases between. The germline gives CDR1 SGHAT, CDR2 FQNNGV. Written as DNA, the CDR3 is TGTGCCAGCAGCTTAGATCAATACGAGCAGTACTTC. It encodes CASSLDQYEQYF.

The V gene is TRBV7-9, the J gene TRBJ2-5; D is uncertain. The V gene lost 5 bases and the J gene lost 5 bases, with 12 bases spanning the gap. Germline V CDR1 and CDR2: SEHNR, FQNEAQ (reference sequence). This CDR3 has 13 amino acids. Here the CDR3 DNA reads TGTGCCAGCAGCCCTTCCCTCGGGGAGACCCAGTACTTC. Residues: CASSPSLGETQYF.